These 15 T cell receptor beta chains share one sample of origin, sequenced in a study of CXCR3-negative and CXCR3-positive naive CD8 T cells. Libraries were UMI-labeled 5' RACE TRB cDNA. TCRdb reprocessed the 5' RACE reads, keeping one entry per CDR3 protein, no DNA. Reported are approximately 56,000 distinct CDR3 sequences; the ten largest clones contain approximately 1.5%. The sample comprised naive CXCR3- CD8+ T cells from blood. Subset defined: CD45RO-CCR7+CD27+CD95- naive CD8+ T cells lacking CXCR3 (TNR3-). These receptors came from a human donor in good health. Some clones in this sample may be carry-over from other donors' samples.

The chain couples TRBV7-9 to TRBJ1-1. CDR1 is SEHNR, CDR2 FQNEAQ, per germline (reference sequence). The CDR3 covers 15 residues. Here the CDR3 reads CASSLLPNWGTEAFF. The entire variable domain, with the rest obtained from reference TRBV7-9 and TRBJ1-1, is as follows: DTGVSQNPRHKITKRGQNVTFRCDPISEHNRLYWYRQTLGQGPEFLTYFQNEAQLEKSRLLSDRFSAERPKGSFSTLEIQRTEQGDSAMYLCASSLLPNWGTEAFFGQGTRLTVV.

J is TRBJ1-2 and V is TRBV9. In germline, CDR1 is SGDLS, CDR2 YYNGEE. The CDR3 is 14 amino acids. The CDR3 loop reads CASSYPRGDYGYTF.

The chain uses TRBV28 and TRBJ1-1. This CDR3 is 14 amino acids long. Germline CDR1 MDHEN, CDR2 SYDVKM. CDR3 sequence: CASSLSFMPTEAFF. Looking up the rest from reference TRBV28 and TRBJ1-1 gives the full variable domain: DVKVTQSSRYLVKRTGEKVFLECVQDMDHENMFWYRQDPGLGLRLIYFSYDVKMKEKGDIPEGYSVSREKKERFSLILESASTNQTSMYLCASSLSFMPTEAFFGQGTRLTVV.

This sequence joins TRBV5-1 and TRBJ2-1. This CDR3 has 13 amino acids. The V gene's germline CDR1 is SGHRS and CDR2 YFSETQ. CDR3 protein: CASSLADGKEQFF.

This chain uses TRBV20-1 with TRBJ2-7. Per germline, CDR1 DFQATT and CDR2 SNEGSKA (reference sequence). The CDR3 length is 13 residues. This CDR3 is CSARGNVDYEQYF.

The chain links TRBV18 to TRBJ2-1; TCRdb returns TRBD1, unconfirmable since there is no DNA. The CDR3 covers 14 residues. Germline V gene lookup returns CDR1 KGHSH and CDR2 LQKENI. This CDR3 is CASSPGRGINEQFF.

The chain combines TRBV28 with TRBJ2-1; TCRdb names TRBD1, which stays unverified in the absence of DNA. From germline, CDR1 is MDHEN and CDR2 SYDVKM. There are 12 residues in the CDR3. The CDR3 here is CASSFSGNEQFF.

The CDR3 sequence: CATRDNQPQHF. This chain joins TRBV28 and TRBJ1-5. Germline values: CDR1 MDHEN, CDR2 SYDVKM. The CDR3 is made up of 11 amino acids.

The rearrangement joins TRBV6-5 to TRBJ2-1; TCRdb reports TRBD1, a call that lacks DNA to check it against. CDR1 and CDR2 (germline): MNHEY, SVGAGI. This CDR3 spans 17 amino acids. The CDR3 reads CASSPTPGRVFGNEQFF.

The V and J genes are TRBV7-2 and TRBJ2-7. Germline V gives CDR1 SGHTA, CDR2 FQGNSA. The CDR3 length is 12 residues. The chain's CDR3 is CASSSWVAEQYF.

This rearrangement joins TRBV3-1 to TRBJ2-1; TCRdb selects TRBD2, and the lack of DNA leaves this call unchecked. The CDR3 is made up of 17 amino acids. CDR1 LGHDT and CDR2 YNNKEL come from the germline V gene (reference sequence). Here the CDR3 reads CASSSIGPSTATNEQFF.

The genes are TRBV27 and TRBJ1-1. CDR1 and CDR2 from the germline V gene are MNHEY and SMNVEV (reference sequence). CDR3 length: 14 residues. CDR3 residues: CASSLSASRLEAFF.

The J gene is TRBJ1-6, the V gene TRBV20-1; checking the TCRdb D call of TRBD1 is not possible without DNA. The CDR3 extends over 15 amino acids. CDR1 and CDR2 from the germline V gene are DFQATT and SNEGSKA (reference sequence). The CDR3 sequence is CSAGWTGDNNSPLHF.

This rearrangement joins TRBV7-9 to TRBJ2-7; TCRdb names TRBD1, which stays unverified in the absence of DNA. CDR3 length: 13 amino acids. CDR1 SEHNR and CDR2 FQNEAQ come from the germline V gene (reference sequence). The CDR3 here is CASSLAGTSEQYF.

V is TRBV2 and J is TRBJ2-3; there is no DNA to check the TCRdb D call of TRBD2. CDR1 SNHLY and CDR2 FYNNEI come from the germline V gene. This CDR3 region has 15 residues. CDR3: CASSELEIAVDTQYF.